This entry lists 20 T cell receptor beta chains sequenced from one sample in a study of blood T cell repertoires in COVID-19. Libraries were prepared by immunoSEQ multiplex PCR; TCRdb keeps only in-frame clonotypes and omits some of them. The table shows roughly 100,000 clones, with roughly 86% occurring only once. Sequencing was performed on peripheral blood. The receptor set was obtained from a middle-aged man with active or convalescent COVID-19.

The chain carries TRBV7-2 and TRBJ1-2, with 9 bases identical to TRBD1. Germline V lookup: CDR1 SGHTA, CDR2 FQGNSA. The ends lost 6 bases at V and 5 bases at J; junction bases unmatched: 10. This CDR3 is built from 15 residues. CDR3 in amino acids: CASRKGGTGTYGYTF. The CDR3 DNA follows: TGTGCCAGCAGAAAGGGGGGGACAGGGACTTATGGCTACACCTTC.

The J gene is TRBJ2-7, the V gene TRBV18; tentatively, D is TRBD1 (6 bases). In germline, CDR1 is KGHSH, CDR2 LQKENI. This CDR3 region has 13 residues. V was pared by 2 bases and J by 6 bases, with 11 bases between. The CDR3: CASSPVTGPEQYF. CDR3 DNA sequence: TGTGCCAGCTCACCAGTTACAGGGCCCGAGCAGTACTTC.

The CDR3 coding sequence is TGTGCCAGCAGCTTGGTGGGACAGGGATCTAACTATGGCTACACCTTC. Translating it yields CASSLVGQGSNYGYTF. The chain is built from TRBV5-6 and TRBJ1-2, with 9 positions matching TRBD1. The CDR3 has 16 amino acids. Trimming removed 0 bases from V and 0 bases from J; junction bases left unmatched: 3. Per germline, CDR1 SGHDT and CDR2 YYEEEE.

CDR3 residues: CASSPIDSTYEQYF. The CDR3, as DNA: TGTGCCAGCAGCCCGATCGACAGTACCTACGAGCAGTACTTC. The J gene is TRBJ2-7, the V gene TRBV9; D is perhaps TRBD1 (5 bases). Germline V CDR1 and CDR2: SGDLS, YYNGEE. This CDR3 has 14 amino acids. Between the trimmed V and J ends, which lost 4 bases and 2 bases, there was a span of 13 bases. Looking up the rest from reference TRBV9 and TRBJ2-7 gives the full variable domain: DSGVTQTPKHLITATGQRVTLRCSPRSGDLSVYWYQQSLDQGLQFLIQYYNGEERAKGNILERFSAQQFPDLHSELNLSSLELGDSALYFCASSPIDSTYEQYFGPGTRLTVT.

Of note for this clone: One end of the junction does not line up with germline, which may come from a read error. The chain combines TRBV5-1 with TRBJ2-7; 7 bases align to TRBD1. In germline, CDR1 is SGHRS, CDR2 YFSETQ. CDR3 size: 15 residues. The CDR3 loop is CASRLGQTASHEQYF. The CDR3 bases are TGCGCCAGCAGACTGGGACAGACGGCCTCCCACGAGCAGTACTTC.

V and J are TRBV3-1 (or the pseudogene TRBV3-2) and TRBJ2-7; tentatively, D is TRBD2 (6 bases). The V gene lost 4 bases and the J gene lost 3 bases, with 16 bases spanning the gap. Germline values: CDR1 LGHDT, CDR2 YNNKEL (reference sequence). The CDR3 contains 15 residues. The CDR3 bases are TGTGCCAGCAGCCGGGGGGACTCCCACCTCTACGAGCAGTACTTC. The encoded protein is CASSRGDSHLYEQYF.

The chain combines TRBV10-3 with TRBJ1-6; 7 nucleotides agree with TRBD1. This CDR3 spans 13 amino acids. From germline, CDR1 is ENHRY and CDR2 SYGVKD. V dropped 11 bases and J dropped 7; count of bases not matched to a gene: 8. The CDR3 loop reads CAAIGTVNSPLHF. CDR3 DNA: TGTGCCGCCATCGGGACAGTAAATTCACCCCTCCACTTT.

The rearrangement uses TRBV7-3 and TRBJ2-2; TRBD1 matches at 9 bases. Germline CDR1 and CDR2: SGHTA and FQGTGA. CDR3 length: 15 amino acids. After removal of 6 bases from V and 5 bases from J, the junction contained 7 bases not matched to a gene. This CDR3 is CASRENRGQTGELFF. The CDR3 region has the DNA TGTGCCAGCAGGGAGAACAGGGGGCAAACCGGGGAGCTGTTTTTT.

V and J are TRBV5-4 and TRBJ2-2, with D perhaps matching TRBD2 (5 bases). The CDR3 runs 15 residues. The V gene lost 0 bases and the J gene lost 4 bases, with 10 bases spanning the gap. Germline V CDR1 and CDR2: SGHNT, YYREEE (reference sequence). The CDR3 nucleotides are TGTGCCAGCAGCTTGGTAGTAGAGGGCACCGGGGAGCTGTTTTTT. Translating gives CASSLVVEGTGELFF.

This rearrangement joins TRBV9 to TRBJ2-4; the D gene is possibly TRBD2 (5 bases). The CDR3 runs to 14 residues. CDR1 and CDR2 from the germline V gene are SGDLS and YYNGEE. V lost 3 bases, J lost 6 bases, and 13 bases lay in between. The CDR3 nucleotides read TGTGCCAGCAGCGACCCCCGGGGAGTAAACATTCAGTACTTC. Translated: CASSDPRGVNIQYF.

The chain couples TRBV5-8 to TRBJ2-7; 12 nucleotides align to TRBD1. The J segment lost 5 bases and the V segment lost 4 bases, leaving 13 bases of the junction unmatched. CDR3 length: 17 amino acids. Germline lookup yields CDR1 SGHTS and CDR2 YDEGEE. The CDR3 sequence: CASSLVLRGQGADEQYF. CDR3 DNA sequence: TGTGCCAGCAGCCTAGTGTTGCGGGGACAGGGGGCCGACGAGCAGTACTTC.

V usage is TRBV15 and J usage is TRBJ2-3; a possible D gene is TRBD2 (5 bases). This CDR3 is 15 amino acids long. Germline CDR1 LNHNV, CDR2 YYDKDF (reference sequence). Trimming removed 3 bases from V and 2 bases from J, with 12 bases in between. This CDR3 is CATSSGAGVTDTQYF. DNA of the CDR3: TGTGCCACCAGCAGTGGAGCCGGGGTCACAGATACGCAGTATTTT.

This chain links TRBV28 with TRBJ2-2, with 11 bases identical to TRBD1. The CDR3 consists of 18 residues. Germline V gene sequence: CDR1 MDHEN, CDR2 SYDVKM. J was trimmed by 4 bases and V by 6 bases; bases with no gene match: 13. CDR3 nucleotides: TGTGCCAGCAGCTTAGCTTCCGGACAGGGGGCTGTCACCGGGGAGCTGTTTTTT. This gives the protein CASSLASGQGAVTGELFF.

The rearrangement links TRBV7-2 to TRBJ2-7, with a weak D call TRBD1 (6 bases). With 5 bases removed from V and 0 bases from J, the gap between germline ends came to 14 bases. Germline V CDR1 and CDR2: SGHTA, FQGNSA. CDR3 length: 15 residues. This CDR3 reads CASSPTGTPSYEQYF. The CDR3 DNA reads as TGTGCCAGCAGCCCCACCGGGACACCCTCCTACGAGCAGTACTTC.

This clone appeared a single time. The chain recombines TRBV24-1 with TRBJ2-2, with D possibly being TRBD1 (6 bases). The germline V and J ends were trimmed by 2 bases and 3 bases, with 12 bases remaining between them. The CDR3 consists of 16 residues. Per germline, CDR1 KGHDR and CDR2 SFDVKD. CDR3 residues: CATSDSTGFDTGELFF. Written as DNA, the CDR3 is TGTGCCACCAGTGATTCCACAGGGTTCGACACCGGGGAGCTGTTTTTT.

The V call is TRBV5-4, the J call TRBJ1-5; D gene unclear. There are 15 residues in the CDR3. Germline V gene data show CDR1 as SGHNT and CDR2 as YYREEE (reference sequence). V lost 4 bases and J 1 base, leaving 12 bases between the germline ends. Here the CDR3 reads CASSPDSESNQPQHF. DNA for the CDR3: TGTGCCAGCAGCCCCGATTCCGAGAGCAATCAGCCCCAGCATTTT.

The table lists this clone with a few counts. This chain links TRBV6-5 with TRBJ1-1; perhaps TRBD1 as D (6 bases). Deletions cut 6 bases from V and 5 bases from J, with 10 bases between. CDR3 length: 12 residues. Germline lookup yields CDR1 MNHEY and CDR2 SVGAGI. CDR3 sequence reads: CASSGGRTEAFF. The CDR3 DNA reads as TGTGCCAGCAGCGGGGGGCGGACTGAAGCTTTCTTT.

The CDR3 DNA reads TGTGCCAGCAGTTACTCGCGGGTGTTGGTGATTGGTGAGCAGTTCTTC. As protein: CASSYSRVLVIGEQFF. V usage is TRBV6-5 and J usage is TRBJ2-1; a weak D match, TRBD2 (5 bases). Germline CDR1 MNHEY, CDR2 SVGAGI. The CDR3 length is 16 residues. V lost 0 bases, J lost 9 bases, and 18 bases lay in between.

This clone was seen once. The chain recombines TRBV12-3 or TRBV12-4 with TRBJ1-4; D might be TRBD1 (5 bases). CDR3 length: 13 residues. V lost 6 bases, J lost 8 bases, and 13 bases lay in between. The DNA for the CDR3 is TGTGCCAGCAGCCCCAGGGAACAAGAAAAACTGTTTTTT. The encoded protein is CASSPREQEKLFF.

This rearrangement joins TRBV25-1 to TRBJ1-3; D unclear. The germline gives CDR1 MGHDK, CDR2 SYGVNS. The CDR3 covers 12 residues. Between the trimmed V and J ends, which lost 9 bases and 4 bases, there was a span of 10 bases. CDR3: CASQSWGNTIYF. For the CDR3, the DNA is TGTGCCAGTCAAAGCTGGGGAAACACCATATATTTT.